These 28 T cell receptor beta chains share one sample of origin, sequenced in a study of cytomegalovirus exposure and HLA in healthy donors. In the PCR, 60 Vbeta and 13 Jbeta primers were used. Clones were read by immunoSEQ multiplex PCR, and TCRdb kept only the in-frame ones, dropping some. The sample holds about 90,000 clones, 65% to 80% seen once. The sequenced sample consisted of PBMCs. Every receptor here comes from a woman under 30 in good health and CMV-seropositive.

The rearrangement uses TRBV7-2 and TRBJ1-6; 8 bases align to TRBD1. CDR1 and CDR2 from the germline V gene are SGHTA and FQGNSA. The CDR3 covers 15 residues. J gave up 7 bases and V 4 bases, and 6 bases lay outside the gene matches. CDR3 nucleotide sequence: TGTGCCAGCAGCTCGGGAAGACAGGGGAATTCACCCCTCCACTTT. As protein: CASSSGRQGNSPLHF.

V is TRBV29-1 and J is TRBJ2-2, with TRBD2 identical over 14 bases. The CDR3 has 17 amino acids. J was trimmed by 4 bases and V by 4 bases; bases with no gene match: 8. CDR1 and CDR2 (germline): SQVTM, ANQGSEA. The CDR3 nucleotides read TGCAGCGTTGGTCTCCCGGGACTAGCGGGGGCCACCGGGGAGCTGTTTTTT. Protein sequence: CSVGLPGLAGATGELFF.

CDR3 nucleotides: TGTGCCAGCAGTCTCCTGAACACTGAAGCTTTCTTT. Translating gives CASSLLNTEAFF. This chain joins TRBV28 and TRBJ1-1, with D unclear. CDR1 is MDHEN, CDR2 SYDVKM, per germline. The germline V and J ends were trimmed by 5 bases and 0 bases, with 4 bases remaining between them. This CDR3 region has 12 residues.

There are a few counts of this clone. This chain links TRBV6-6 with TRBJ2-4; no reliable D call. Between the trimmed V and J ends, which lost 8 bases and 0 bases, there was a span of 8 bases. CDR3 length equals 13 residues. Germline CDR1 and CDR2: MNHNY and SVGAGI (reference sequence). The CDR3 coding sequence is TGTGCCAGCCTAGACGTAGCCAAAAACATTCAGTACTTC. It yields the protein CASLDVAKNIQYF.

V usage is TRBV19 and J usage is TRBJ2-4, with D perhaps TRBD2 (5 bases). Between the trimmed V and J ends, which lost 2 bases and 2 bases, there was a span of 10 bases. Germline V gene sequence: CDR1 LNHDA, CDR2 SQIVND (reference sequence). CDR3 length: 15 residues. The CDR3 loop reads CASSIFGSPKNIQYF. The DNA of the CDR3 is TGTGCCAGTAGTATATTTGGGAGTCCCAAAAACATTCAGTACTTC.

This chain joins TRBV6-5 and TRBJ2-5, with a weak D call TRBD2 (6 bases). V shed 0 bases and J shed 5 bases, with 10 bases lying between them. The CDR3 runs 14 residues. Germline loops: CDR1 MNHEY, CDR2 SVGAGI. The CDR3 sequence is CASSYSGGLETQYF. The CDR3 bases are TGTGCCAGCAGTTACTCCGGGGGATTGGAGACCCAGTACTTC.

This clone was seen only a few times. The junction and the germline gene differ at one end; a read error may be behind it. The chain links TRBV6-1 to TRBJ2-3; 8 nucleotides line up with TRBD1. CDR1 is MNHNS and CDR2 is SASEGT in the germline V gene. The CDR3 has 14 residues. CDR3: CASNEGQGPDTQYF. The DNA of the CDR3 is TGTGCCAGCAATGAAGGACAGGGTCCAGATACGCAGTATTTT.

The V gene is TRBV7-3, the J gene TRBJ2-1, with 7 positions matching TRBD1. The CDR3 extends over 13 amino acids. The V gene's germline CDR1 is SGHTA and CDR2 FQGTGA. Unmatched junction bases numbered 4, after V lost 5 bases and J lost 6 bases. DNA for the CDR3: TGTGCCAGCAGCCCCGGGACAGTCAATGAGCAGTTCTTC. Residues: CASSPGTVNEQFF.

This clone has a handful of counts. CDR3 protein: CSARRQETQYF. The CDR3 region has the DNA TGCAGTGCTAGACGGCAAGAGACCCAGTACTTC. This sequence joins TRBV20-1 and TRBJ2-5; unclear D gene. The CDR3 consists of 11 residues. With 2 bases removed from V and 2 bases from J, the gap between germline ends came to 3 bases. Germline CDR1 and CDR2: DFQATT and SNEGSKA (reference sequence).

The rearrangement joins TRBV15 to TRBJ2-5, with 8 bases lining up with TRBD2. With V trimmed by 9 bases and J by 4 bases, 10 bases remained unmatched. Germline-derived CDR1 and CDR2 are LNHNV and YYDKDF (reference sequence). The length of the CDR3 is 14 residues. CDR3 region: CATKRELVGETQYF. The CDR3 region has the DNA TGTGCCACTAAGCGGGAGCTGGTGGGAGAGACCCAGTACTTC.

This chain joins TRBV5-1 and TRBJ2-2; 9 nucleotides agree with TRBD2. There are 17 residues in the CDR3. Trimming cost V 6 bases and J 2 bases; bases outside gene matches: 11. Germline CDR1 and CDR2: SGHRS and YFSETQ. CDR3 sequence (DNA): TGCGCCAGCAAGGGCGGGCTAGCGGGAAGTAACACCGGGGAGCTGTTTTTT. Its protein product is CASKGGLAGSNTGELFF.

The chain couples TRBV5-8 to TRBJ2-5; 9 nucleotides line up with TRBD2. The length of the CDR3 is 14 residues. Germline assignment: CDR1 SGHTS and CDR2 YDEGEE. V lost 3 bases, J lost 4 bases, and 4 bases stayed unmatched. CDR3 sequence (DNA): TGTGCCAGCAGCTCCCTAGCGGGGTTAGAGACCCAGTACTTC. Translation gives CASSSLAGLETQYF.

V gene TRBV19 combines with J gene TRBJ2-1, with 7 bases identical to TRBD1. In germline, CDR1 is LNHDA, CDR2 SQIVND (reference sequence). Trimming took 3 bases from V and 5 from J; bases not matched to a gene: 7. CDR3 length: 15 amino acids. The CDR3 loop is CASSIPGTANNEQFF. CDR3 coding DNA: TGTGCCAGTAGTATTCCCGGGACAGCAAACAATGAGCAGTTCTTC.

This clone was counted between two and nine times. The rearrangement joins TRBV18 to TRBJ2-7, with D possibly being TRBD1 (6 bases). CDR3 size: 14 residues. Per the germline V gene, CDR1 is KGHSH and CDR2 is LQKENI. Trimming cost V 4 bases and J 2 bases, with 12 bases left between them. The CDR3 nucleotides are TGTGCCAGCTCACTGAGTAGGGGGACCTACGAGCAGTACTTC. It encodes CASSLSRGTYEQYF. Full variable domain (outside the CDR3, taken from reference TRBV18 and TRBJ2-7): NAGVMQNPRHLVRRRGQEARLRCSPMKGHSHVYWYRQLPEEGLKFMVYLQKENIIDESGMPKERFSAEFPKEGPSILRIQQVVRGDSAAYFCASSLSRGTYEQYFGPGTRLTVT.

The V call is TRBV7-2, the J call TRBJ2-7, with TRBD2 matching 9 bases. CDR1 SGHTA and CDR2 FQGNSA come from the germline V gene. With 4 bases clipped from V and 6 bases from J, the junction kept 10 bases outside the gene matches. CDR3 length equals 15 residues. CDR3 residues: CASSSSTSGLPEQYF. In nucleotides, the CDR3 is TGTGCCAGCAGCTCCTCGACTAGCGGACTCCCCGAGCAGTACTTC.

This chain connects TRBV7-2 to TRBJ2-2; 7 positions match TRBD2. This CDR3 has 16 residues. The ends lost 5 bases at V and 0 bases at J; junction bases unmatched: 6. The germline V gene encodes CDR1 SGHTA and CDR2 FQGNSA. The CDR3, as DNA: TGTGCCAGCAGCCTCAGACTAGCCCCGAACACCGGGGAGCTGTTTTTT. Its protein is CASSLRLAPNTGELFF.

The CDR3 here is CASSLSIGGNTEAFF. The CDR3 nucleotides read TGTGCCAGCAGCTTATCGATAGGGGGGAACACTGAAGCTTTCTTT. This chain uses TRBV7-2 with TRBJ1-1; TRBD1 might be the D (6 bases). The V end lost 2 bases, the J end lost 1 base, and 11 bases lay between the germline ends. Per the germline V gene, CDR1 is SGHTA and CDR2 is FQGNSA. The CDR3 is 15 amino acids.

The chain combines TRBV6-1 with TRBJ1-1; 9 positions agree with TRBD1. This CDR3 is built from 14 residues. Per germline, CDR1 MNHNS and CDR2 SASEGT. After removal of 5 bases from V and 4 bases from J, the junction contained 5 bases not matched to a gene. The CDR3 region is CASSLWTGATEAFF. CDR3 coding DNA: TGTGCCAGCAGTCTATGGACAGGGGCCACTGAAGCTTTCTTT.

The rearrangement joins TRBV5-1 to TRBJ2-5; D unresolved. The DNA end favors TRBJ2-7, so the J call may be wrong. There are 14 residues in the CDR3. From germline, CDR1 is SGHRS and CDR2 YFSETQ. The CDR3 nucleotides are TGCGCCAGCAGCTTGTCGGTAACCTCCTACGAGCAGTACTTC. It codes for CASSLSVTSYEQYF.

V gene TRBV7-9 combines with J gene TRBJ2-5; TRBD2 matches 7 bases. Trimming removed 5 bases from V and 5 bases from J; junction bases left unmatched: 5. Germline V CDR1 and CDR2: SEHNR, FQNEAQ (reference sequence). This CDR3 has 13 amino acids. The CDR3 here is CASSQSSGETQYF. CDR3 sequence (DNA): TGTGCCAGCAGCCAGAGTAGCGGGGAGACCCAGTACTTC.

In its sample, this clone was seen a few times. The chain is built from TRBV2 and TRBJ2-5; D might be TRBD1 (6 bases). Germline CDR1 reads SNHLY; CDR2 reads FYNNEI. Trimming removed 8 bases from V and 2 bases from J, with 15 bases in between. The CDR3 contains 14 residues. The CDR3 loop is CASDQGYRQETQYF. The DNA of the CDR3 is TGTGCCAGCGATCAGGGGTATAGGCAAGAGACCCAGTACTTC.

This clone was picked up a small number of times. This rearrangement joins TRBV11-2 to TRBJ2-7; D remains ambiguous. Per the germline V gene, CDR1 is SGHAT and CDR2 is FQNNGV. CDR3 size: 12 residues. V was shortened by 4 bases and J by 1 base, with 5 bases between the two germline ends. As DNA, the CDR3 is TGTGCCAGCAGCTCCCTGTCCTACGAGCAGTACTTC. As protein: CASSSLSYEQYF.

V and J are TRBV7-2 and TRBJ2-7, with a possible D match to TRBD1 (6 bases). This CDR3 is built from 13 residues. Trimming pared 3 bases from V and 1 base from J, leaving 7 bases between. Germline loops: CDR1 SGHTA, CDR2 FQGNSA. The CDR3 is CASSFGQSYEQYF. The CDR3, as DNA: TGTGCCAGCAGCTTTGGACAGTCCTACGAGCAGTACTTC.

The genes are TRBV5-1 and TRBJ1-6; D is possibly TRBD1 (5 bases). The CDR3 consists of 16 residues. V shed 2 bases and J shed 8 bases, with 17 bases lying between them. The germline V gene encodes CDR1 SGHRS and CDR2 YFSETQ. The CDR3 DNA reads TGCGCCAGCAGCTTTGGTCATGGGACGGGGGATTCACCCCTCCACTTT. It specifies CASSFGHGTGDSPLHF.

This clone was counted only a few times. The chain uses TRBV4-1 and TRBJ2-7, with D possibly TRBD1 on 6 matching bases. Germline lookup yields CDR1 MGHRA and CDR2 YSYEKL. V shed 4 bases and J shed 6 bases, with 16 bases lying between them. The CDR3 has 14 amino acids. DNA of the CDR3: TGCGCCAGCAGCCTCCTTATGGGGGCCCTCGAGCAGTACTTC. This encodes CASSLLMGALEQYF.

CDR3 residues: CASRTTTLTYEQYF. CDR3 bases: TGTGCCAGCAGGACAACCACCCTCACCTACGAGCAGTACTTC. This chain links TRBV6-5 with TRBJ2-7, with D hard to call. Per the germline V gene, CDR1 is MNHEY and CDR2 is SVGAGI. The CDR3 covers 14 residues. V shed 6 bases and J shed 2 bases, with 14 bases lying between them.

This clone was observed once. The J gene is TRBJ1-1, the V gene TRBV10-1; D gene unclear. The V end lost 5 bases, the J end lost 9 bases, and 22 bases lay between the germline ends. Germline CDR1 reads WNHNN; CDR2 reads SYGVQD (reference sequence). The CDR3 totals 15 residues. This chain's CDR3 is CASSPVPSGPGKAFF. For the CDR3, the DNA is TGCGCCAGCAGTCCCGTACCCTCAGGTCCCGGGAAAGCTTTCTTT.

The chain uses TRBV27 and TRBJ2-1; 13 bases are a match to TRBD2. The germline gives CDR1 MNHEY, CDR2 SMNVEV (reference sequence). This CDR3 is 18 amino acids long. V was pared by 8 bases and J by 5 bases, with 15 bases of the junction left unmatched. The CDR3 loop reads CASRRMRSLAGGNNEQFF. CDR3 nucleotides: TGTGCCAGCCGACGGATGCGATCACTAGCGGGGGGGAACAATGAGCAGTTCTTC.